The next 12 T cell receptor beta chains were all read from a single sample in a study of blood T cell repertoires in COVID-19. Profiled with immunoSEQ multiplex PCR; TCRdb holds only in-frame clones, not every one. The sample records approximately 140,000 clones, approximately 86% being singletons. Specimen: peripheral blood. These receptors came from a woman aged 35 to 49 with active or convalescent COVID-19.

The J gene is TRBJ2-7, the V gene TRBV5-1; TRBD1 aligns across 7 bases. Germline trimming cut 0 bases from V and 4 bases from J; bases unmatched to any gene: 7. The CDR3 is made up of 15 amino acids. The germline V gene encodes CDR1 SGHRS and CDR2 YFSETQ. CDR3 sequence reads: CASSLAGTDLYEQYF. The CDR3 DNA reads as TGCGCCAGCAGCTTGGCCGGGACAGACCTTTACGAGCAGTACTTC.

This chain joins TRBV6-5 and TRBJ2-5; no reliable D call. There are 15 residues in the CDR3. Germline V gene data show CDR1 as MNHEY and CDR2 as SVGAGI. V lost 5 bases, J lost 1 base, and 14 bases lay in between. CDR3: CASSLLTVTQETQYF. In DNA, the CDR3 is TGTGCCAGCAGTCTCCTGACTGTAACCCAAGAGACCCAGTACTTC.

The sample holds one count of this clone. The V call is TRBV7-9, the J call TRBJ2-3; the match to TRBD2 covers 9 bases. With V trimmed by 5 bases and J by 4 bases, 4 bases remained unmatched. Germline CDR1 is SEHNR and CDR2 is FQNEAQ (reference sequence). This CDR3 has 14 residues. CDR3 nucleotides: TGTGCCAGCAGCCAAGCGGGGGGATCAGATACGCAGTATTTT. Translation gives CASSQAGGSDTQYF. The variable domain in full, with the rest retrieved from reference TRBV7-9 and TRBJ2-3, is DTGVSQNPRHKITKRGQNVTFRCDPISEHNRLYWYRQTLGQGPEFLTYFQNEAQLEKSRLLSDRFSAERPKGSFSTLEIQRTEQGDSAMYLCASSQAGGSDTQYFGPGTRLTVL.

The chain has TRBV5-6 and TRBJ1-5, with 7 bases matching TRBD1. The CDR3 runs 16 residues. V trimming: 0 bases; J trimming: 4 bases; junction bases outside the gene matches: 7. Germline V gives CDR1 SGHDT, CDR2 YYEEEE. In DNA, the CDR3 is TGTGCCAGCAGCTTGGGCAAAGGGGGCCTAAATCAGCCCCAGCATTTT. This sequence encodes CASSLGKGGLNQPQHF.

This chain joins TRBV6-5 and TRBJ2-2, with no clear D. Germline CDR1 MNHEY, CDR2 SVGAGI. The CDR3 totals 12 residues. Trimming cost V 7 bases and J 5 bases, with 8 bases left between them. This CDR3 is CASTTRTGELFF. CDR3 DNA sequence: TGTGCCAGCACCACGCGGACCGGGGAGCTGTTTTTT.

The chain carries TRBV7-8 and TRBJ1-5, with 7 positions matching TRBD1. The V segment lost 5 bases and the J segment 1 base; nucleotides outside the gene matches: 5. The CDR3 consists of 15 residues. In germline, CDR1 is SGHVS, CDR2 FQNEAQ. Here the CDR3 DNA reads TGTGCCAGCAGCCGACTACAGGGGAGCAATCAGCCCCAGCATTTT. Its protein is CASSRLQGSNQPQHF.

V usage is TRBV7-2 and J usage is TRBJ2-3; TRBD2 matches at 7 bases. V lost 0 bases to trimming and J lost 1 base; unmatched junction nucleotides: 7. Germline CDR1 and CDR2: SGHTA and FQGNSA. The CDR3 contains 17 residues. The CDR3 region has the DNA TGTGCCAGCAGCTTAGCGCTACCGAGCGGGGGCACAGATACGCAGTATTTT. This gives the protein CASSLALPSGGTDTQYF.

The genes are TRBV4-1 and TRBJ1-5, with 9 nucleotides matching TRBD1. Trimming took 2 bases from V and 9 from J; bases not matched to a gene: 5. The CDR3 is 14 amino acids. Germline V gene sequence: CDR1 MGHRA, CDR2 YSYEKL. The CDR3 sequence: CASSQRDRDRPQHF. CDR3 DNA: TGCGCCAGCAGCCAACGGGACAGGGATCGGCCCCAGCATTTT.

The rearrangement joins TRBV5-1 to TRBJ2-1; D is possibly TRBD1 (5 bases). V lost 0 bases and J lost 7, with 14 bases in between. The CDR3 has 15 amino acids. Germline V lookup: CDR1 SGHRS, CDR2 YFSETQ. CDR3 DNA sequence: TGCGCCAGCAGCTTGGGACAGTCCCCAGGGAATGAGCAGTTCTTC. The encoded protein is CASSLGQSPGNEQFF.

The chain combines TRBV29-1 with TRBJ1-4, with 7 bases aligning to TRBD1. J lost 0 bases, V lost 4 bases, and 5 bases had no gene match. The CDR3 covers 15 residues. Germline assignment: CDR1 SQVTM and CDR2 ANQGSEA. The DNA of the CDR3 is TGCAGCGTTGTGCAGGGGGTTGCAACTAATGAAAAACTGTTTTTT. This codes for CSVVQGVATNEKLFF.

The V call is TRBV12-5, the J call TRBJ1-5, with a weak D call TRBD1 (6 bases). Trimming took off 6 bases at V and 2 bases at J, with 17 bases between the two ends. CDR3 length: 16 amino acids. CDR1 LGHNT and CDR2 FRNRAP come from the germline V gene. CDR3 region: CASGSKSGARNQPQHF. The DNA for the CDR3 is TGTGCTAGTGGGTCAAAATCAGGGGCACGCAATCAGCCCCAGCATTTT.

The chain combines TRBV7-9 with TRBJ2-1; 7 nucleotides align to TRBD1. The CDR3 spans 14 residues. J was trimmed by 7 bases and V by 3 bases; bases with no gene match: 6. Germline loops: CDR1 SEHNR, CDR2 FQNEAQ (reference sequence). CDR3 nucleotide sequence: TGTGCCAGCAGCTTGCAGACAGGGCGGAATGAGCAGTTCTTC. Translating gives CASSLQTGRNEQFF.